The rows below give T cell receptor beta chains drawn from one sample of a study of T cell responses to AZD1222 COVID-19 vaccine. TCRdb's table, derived via immunoSEQ multiplex PCR, lists solely in-frame clones and lacks some. The sample consists of under 150,000 clones, over 80% of them appearing once. The source was peripheral blood, collected on day 0 of AZD1222 vaccination. These receptors were collected from an adult in good health. Each CDR3 is given with its conserved first and last residue. Each record gives: clone size, D gene, CDR3 length, J gene, V gene, CDR3 protein, CDR3 DNA. The D gene is left open where the match is weak. The size field is filled for only some rows; it gives once, few, many or a size class.

clone_size: NA; d_call: NA; cdr3_length: 17; j_call: TRBJ2-3; v_call: TRBV24-1; cdr3_aa: CATSDSQISREPDTQYF; cdr3_nt: TGTGCCACCAGTGATTCGCAGATTAGCAGAGAACCAGATACGCAGTATTTT
clone_size: NA; d_call: TRBD1; cdr3_length: 14; j_call: TRBJ2-7; v_call: TRBV4-1; cdr3_aa: CASSAHRGKYEQYF; cdr3_nt: TGCGCCAGCAGCGCACACAGGGGTAAATACGAGCAGTACTTC
clone_size: NA; d_call: NA; cdr3_length: 13; j_call: TRBJ1-5; v_call: TRBV19; cdr3_aa: CASSKREVQPQHF; cdr3_nt: TGTGCCAGTAGTAAGCGGGAGGTACAGCCCCAGCATTTT
clone_size: few; d_call: NA; cdr3_length: 14; j_call: TRBJ1-2; v_call: TRBV3-1/TRBV3-2; cdr3_aa: CASSPQGGDYGYTF; cdr3_nt: TGTGCCAGCAGCCCCCAGGGTGGGGACTATGGCTACACCTTC
clone_size: NA; d_call: NA; cdr3_length: 13; j_call: TRBJ2-7; v_call: TRBV6-5; cdr3_aa: CASKREGLYEQYF; cdr3_nt: TGTGCCAGCAAAAGAGAGGGGCTGTACGAGCAGTACTTC
clone_size: NA; d_call: NA; cdr3_length: 18; j_call: TRBJ1-6; v_call: TRBV5-1; cdr3_aa: CASSLGTGDSAYNSPLHF; cdr3_nt: TGCGCCAGCAGCTTGGGGACGGGGGACTCAGCCTATAATTCACCCCTCCACTTT
clone_size: NA; d_call: NA; cdr3_length: 16; j_call: TRBJ1-5; v_call: TRBV28; cdr3_aa: CASSTPGWSPNQPQHF; cdr3_nt: TGTGCCAGCAGTACCCCAGGGTGGAGCCCCAATCAGCCCCAGCATTTT
clone_size: once; d_call: NA; cdr3_length: 13; j_call: TRBJ2-7; v_call: TRBV12-3/TRBV12-4; cdr3_aa: CASSREGGYEQYF; cdr3_nt: TGTGCCAGCAGCAGAGAGGGCGGGTACGAGCAGTACTTC
clone_size: NA; d_call: TRBD2; cdr3_length: 16; j_call: TRBJ2-2; v_call: TRBV5-1; cdr3_aa: CASSLDGGSRTGELFF; cdr3_nt: TGCGCCAGCAGCTTGGATGGCGGGAGTAGGACCGGGGAGCTGTTTTTT
clone_size: NA; d_call: NA; cdr3_length: 14; j_call: TRBJ2-2; v_call: TRBV5-4; cdr3_aa: CASSLEMGTGELFF; cdr3_nt: TGTGCCAGCAGCTTGGAGATGGGAACCGGGGAGCTGTTTTTT
clone_size: NA; d_call: TRBD1; cdr3_length: 17; j_call: TRBJ2-2; v_call: TRBV5-4; cdr3_aa: CASSISTGGRGTGELFF; cdr3_nt: TGTGCCAGCAGCATATCGACAGGGGGGCGCGGAACCGGGGAGCTGTTTTTT
clone_size: NA; d_call: NA; cdr3_length: 13; j_call: TRBJ1-1; v_call: TRBV19; cdr3_aa: CVSAKSRNTEAFF; cdr3_nt: TGTGTCTCAGCCAAATCGAGGAACACTGAAGCTTTCTTT
clone_size: NA; d_call: TRBD1; cdr3_length: 16; j_call: TRBJ2-7; v_call: TRBV28; cdr3_aa: CASRGPGQGVSYEQYF; cdr3_nt: TGTGCCAGCAGGGGACCGGGACAGGGGGTTTCCTACGAGCAGTACTTC
clone_size: once; d_call: NA; cdr3_length: 17; j_call: TRBJ2-7; v_call: TRBV21-1; cdr3_aa: CASSKVNPHRKSYEQYF; cdr3_nt: TGTGCCAGCAGCAAAGTTAATCCCCACCGGAAAAGTTACGAGCAGTACTTC
clone_size: NA; d_call: TRBD2; cdr3_length: 15; j_call: TRBJ2-7; v_call: TRBV11-2; cdr3_aa: CASTGGSGKSYEQYF; cdr3_nt: TGTGCCAGCACGGGGGGTAGCGGGAAGTCCTACGAGCAGTACTTC
clone_size: once; d_call: TRBD1; cdr3_length: 14; j_call: TRBJ2-7; v_call: TRBV10-3; cdr3_aa: CAIRRTGGSDEQYF; cdr3_nt: TGTGCCATCAGAAGGACAGGGGGGAGCGACGAGCAGTACTTC
clone_size: NA; d_call: TRBD2; cdr3_length: 17; j_call: TRBJ2-3; v_call: TRBV19; cdr3_aa: CASSIPRTSGGTDTQYF; cdr3_nt: TGTGCCAGTAGTATACCCCGGACTAGCGGGGGCACAGATACGCAGTATTTT
clone_size: NA; d_call: NA; cdr3_length: 15; j_call: TRBJ1-6; v_call: TRBV7-6; cdr3_aa: CASSRTEIHNSPLHF; cdr3_nt: TGTGCCAGCAGCCGGACGGAGATCCATAATTCACCCCTCCACTTT
clone_size: NA; d_call: NA; cdr3_length: 13; j_call: TRBJ2-7; v_call: TRBV2; cdr3_aa: CASRGSLSYEQYF; cdr3_nt: TGTGCCAGCAGGGGGTCGTTGTCCTACGAGCAGTACTTC
clone_size: once; d_call: NA; cdr3_length: 10; j_call: TRBJ1-2; v_call: TRBV29-1; cdr3_aa: CSDSDYGYTF; cdr3_nt: TGCAGCGATTCGGACTATGGCTACACCTTC
clone_size: few; d_call: NA; cdr3_length: 15; j_call: TRBJ1-3; v_call: TRBV4-2; cdr3_aa: CASSLRGGTGNTIYF; cdr3_nt: TGTGCCAGCAGCCTCCGGGGAGGGACTGGAAACACCATATATTTT
clone_size: NA; d_call: NA; cdr3_length: 16; j_call: TRBJ2-7; v_call: TRBV5-1; cdr3_aa: CASSSVTGRAAYEQYF; cdr3_nt: TGCGCCAGCAGCTCGGTAACGGGCAGGGCGGCCTACGAGCAGTACTTC
clone_size: NA; d_call: TRBD1; cdr3_length: 16; j_call: TRBJ1-5; v_call: TRBV27; cdr3_aa: CASSPGQEASFQPQHF; cdr3_nt: TGTGCCAGCAGTCCAGGACAGGAAGCAAGCTTTCAGCCCCAGCATTTT
clone_size: NA; d_call: TRBD2; cdr3_length: 14; j_call: TRBJ2-3; v_call: TRBV6-5; cdr3_aa: CASSAGGSTDTQYF; cdr3_nt: TGTGCCAGCAGCGCGGGGGGGAGCACAGATACGCAGTATTTT
clone_size: NA; d_call: TRBD1; cdr3_length: 19; j_call: TRBJ1-6; v_call: TRBV5-8; cdr3_aa: CASSGDPGQGHSYNSPLHF; cdr3_nt: TGTGCCAGCAGCGGAGACCCGGGACAGGGTCACTCCTATAATTCACCCCTCCACTTT
clone_size: NA; d_call: NA; cdr3_length: 13; j_call: TRBJ1-1; v_call: TRBV19; cdr3_aa: CASTRGTRTEAFF; cdr3_nt: TGTGCCAGTACTCGGGGGACCCGTACTGAAGCTTTCTTT
clone_size: NA; d_call: TRBD1; cdr3_length: 15; j_call: TRBJ1-1; v_call: TRBV5-1; cdr3_aa: CASSLSRQGGIKAFF; cdr3_nt: TGCGCCAGCAGCTTATCCCGACAGGGGGGGATTAAAGCTTTCTTT
clone_size: NA; d_call: NA; cdr3_length: 16; j_call: TRBJ1-5; v_call: TRBV9; cdr3_aa: CASSVLAVRVEQPQHF; cdr3_nt: TGTGCCAGCAGCGTATTGGCGGTCAGGGTGGAACAGCCCCAGCATTTT
clone_size: NA; d_call: NA; cdr3_length: 15; j_call: TRBJ1-1; v_call: TRBV18; cdr3_aa: CASSRLLGEDTEAFF; cdr3_nt: TGTGCCAGCTCACGACTCTTAGGGGAGGACACTGAAGCTTTCTTT
clone_size: few; d_call: TRBD1; cdr3_length: 14; j_call: TRBJ1-1; v_call: TRBV18; cdr3_aa: CASSPYGDSTEAFF; cdr3_nt: TGTGCCAGCTCACCGTATGGGGACAGCACTGAAGCTTTCTTT
clone_size: NA; d_call: NA; cdr3_length: 12; j_call: TRBJ1-2; v_call: TRBV30; cdr3_aa: CAWSPGDYGYTF; cdr3_nt: TGTGCCTGGAGTCCAGGTGACTATGGCTACACCTTC
clone_size: NA; d_call: TRBD2; cdr3_length: 16; j_call: TRBJ2-7; v_call: TRBV15; cdr3_aa: CATSRDHSGSMNEQYF; cdr3_nt: TGTGCCACCAGCAGAGACCATAGCGGGAGTATGAACGAGCAGTACTTC
clone_size: NA; d_call: NA; cdr3_length: 15; j_call: TRBJ1-1; v_call: TRBV6-5; cdr3_aa: CASSYSSGGSTEAFF; cdr3_nt: TGTGCCAGCAGTTACTCGAGCGGAGGGTCCACTGAAGCTTTCTTT
clone_size: NA; d_call: NA; cdr3_length: 14; j_call: TRBJ1-5; v_call: TRBV15; cdr3_aa: CATSRESSNQPQHF; cdr3_nt: TGTGCCACCAGCAGAGAGAGTAGCAATCAGCCCCAGCATTTT
clone_size: NA; d_call: NA; cdr3_length: 13; j_call: TRBJ2-3; v_call: TRBV5-1; cdr3_aa: CASGTEGADTQYF; cdr3_nt: TGCGCCAGCGGGACCGAGGGGGCAGATACGCAGTATTTT
clone_size: once; d_call: NA; cdr3_length: 14; j_call: TRBJ1-1; v_call: TRBV6-5; cdr3_aa: CASSYSAVYTEAFF; cdr3_nt: TGTGCCAGCAGTTACTCGGCTGTCTACACTGAAGCTTTCTTT
clone_size: once; d_call: NA; cdr3_length: 14; j_call: TRBJ2-5; v_call: TRBV5-1; cdr3_aa: CASSLELAGETQYF; cdr3_nt: TGCGCCAGCAGCTTGGAACTAGCCGGGGAGACCCAGTACTTC
clone_size: NA; d_call: TRBD1; cdr3_length: 16; j_call: TRBJ1-2; v_call: TRBV6-5; cdr3_aa: CASSYIRTGGSYGYTF; cdr3_nt: TGTGCCAGCAGTTACATCCGGACAGGGGGTTCCTATGGCTACACCTTC
clone_size: NA; d_call: NA; cdr3_length: 14; j_call: TRBJ2-6; v_call: TRBV28; cdr3_aa: CASKGGLRANVLTF; cdr3_nt: TGTGCCAGCAAGGGGGGACTGAGGGCCAACGTCCTGACTTTC
clone_size: NA; d_call: NA; cdr3_length: 15; j_call: TRBJ1-1; v_call: TRBV18; cdr3_aa: CASSPLPMANTEAFF; cdr3_nt: TGTGCCAGCTCACCCCTGCCTATGGCTAACACTGAAGCTTTCTTT
clone_size: NA; d_call: NA; cdr3_length: 13; j_call: TRBJ1-2; v_call: TRBV29-1; cdr3_aa: CSVDPDRSYGYTF; cdr3_nt: TGCAGCGTTGACCCAGACAGGAGCTATGGCTACACCTTC
clone_size: NA; d_call: TRBD1; cdr3_length: 16; j_call: TRBJ1-6; v_call: TRBV6-6; cdr3_aa: CASSYLGGLYNSPLHF; cdr3_nt: TGTGCCAGCAGTTACCTAGGGGGCCTCTATAATTCACCCCTCCACTTT
clone_size: NA; d_call: TRBD1; cdr3_length: 12; j_call: TRBJ1-1; v_call: TRBV16; cdr3_aa: CASSRSGGSAFF; cdr3_nt: TGTGCCAGCAGCCGCTCAGGGGGCTCTGCTTTCTTT
clone_size: NA; d_call: NA; cdr3_length: 14; j_call: TRBJ2-3; v_call: TRBV2; cdr3_aa: CASSEGRGEDTQYF; cdr3_nt: TGTGCCAGCAGTGAAGGCAGGGGGGAAGATACGCAGTATTTT
clone_size: once; d_call: NA; cdr3_length: 17; j_call: TRBJ1-4; v_call: TRBV7-8; cdr3_aa: CASSTSRFRANNEKLFF; cdr3_nt: TGTGCCAGCAGCACTTCTCGGTTTAGGGCCAATAATGAAAAACTGTTTTTT
clone_size: NA; d_call: TRBD2; cdr3_length: 14; j_call: TRBJ2-3; v_call: TRBV4-2; cdr3_aa: CASSPSGSTDTQYF; cdr3_nt: TGTGCCAGCAGCCCTAGCGGGAGCACAGATACGCAGTATTTT
clone_size: NA; d_call: NA; cdr3_length: 12; j_call: TRBJ2-3; v_call: TRBV7-6; cdr3_aa: CASSSGTDTQYF; cdr3_nt: TGTGCCAGCAGCTCAGGGACAGATACGCAGTATTTT
clone_size: NA; d_call: NA; cdr3_length: 13; j_call: TRBJ2-5; v_call: TRBV19; cdr3_aa: CASSIERGETQYF; cdr3_nt: TGTGCCAGTAGTATAGAACGAGGGGAGACCCAGTACTTC
clone_size: NA; d_call: TRBD2; cdr3_length: 13; j_call: TRBJ2-3; v_call: TRBV10-3; cdr3_aa: CAIAGGGADTQYF; cdr3_nt: TGTGCCATCGCCGGGGGGGGTGCAGATACGCAGTATTTT
clone_size: NA; d_call: NA; cdr3_length: 15; j_call: TRBJ2-5; v_call: TRBV7-9; cdr3_aa: CASSFGGQPQETQYF; cdr3_nt: TGTGCCAGCAGCTTTGGAGGACAGCCCCAAGAGACCCAGTACTTC
clone_size: NA; d_call: TRBD1; cdr3_length: 15; j_call: TRBJ1-1; v_call: TRBV4-2; cdr3_aa: CASSQTGVGNTEAFF; cdr3_nt: TGTGCCAGCAGCCAGACAGGGGTAGGGAACACTGAAGCTTTCTTT
clone_size: NA; d_call: NA; cdr3_length: 11; j_call: TRBJ1-3; v_call: TRBV7-2; cdr3_aa: CASNLRNTIYF; cdr3_nt: TGTGCCAGCAATCTTAGAAACACCATATATTTT
clone_size: NA; d_call: NA; cdr3_length: 13; j_call: TRBJ2-7; v_call: TRBV5-1; cdr3_aa: CASSLGWNYEQYF; cdr3_nt: TGCGCCAGCAGCTTGGGATGGAACTACGAGCAGTACTTC
clone_size: NA; d_call: TRBD1; cdr3_length: 15; j_call: TRBJ2-5; v_call: TRBV6-5; cdr3_aa: CASSRQGAEFETQYF; cdr3_nt: TGTGCCAGCAGTCGACAGGGAGCTGAGTTTGAGACCCAGTACTTC
clone_size: NA; d_call: NA; cdr3_length: 15; j_call: TRBJ1-4; v_call: TRBV6-2/TRBV6-3; cdr3_aa: CASSYTGGRGEKLFF; cdr3_nt: TGTGCCAGCAGTTACACAGGCGGCCGAGGCGAAAAACTGTTTTTT